Listed below are T cell receptor beta chains from one sample, sequenced in a study of blood T cell repertoires in COVID-19. Clones were read by immunoSEQ multiplex PCR, and TCRdb kept only the in-frame ones, dropping some. The sample holds around 67,000 clones; over 80% are singletons and the top ten take 8.3%. Sequenced: peripheral blood. Receptors were obtained from a man aged 45-60 years with active COVID-19. Both conserved end residues are part of each CDR3. The D gene is left open where the match is weak. Only some rows state a clone size, as once, few, many or a class for expanded clones.

J: TRBJ2-7
D: .
size: .
V: TRBV6-2/TRBV6-3
DNA: TGTGCCAGCTGTTCCAGGGTAGACGAGCAGTACTTC
CDR3: CASCSRVDEQYF

J: TRBJ2-5
D: .
size: .
V: TRBV7-2
DNA: TGTGCCAGCAGCTTCATACAGGGTATTGAAGAGACCCAGTACTTC
CDR3: CASSFIQGIEETQYF

J: TRBJ2-3
D: TRBD2
size: .
V: TRBV7-3
DNA: TGTGCCAGCAGCCCGGGACTAGCGGCCACAGATACGCAGTATTTT
CDR3: CASSPGLAATDTQYF

J: TRBJ2-1
D: TRBD2
size: .
V: TRBV24-1
DNA: TGTGCCACCAGTGAAGGCGGGGGTTCCTACAATGAGCAGTTCTTC
CDR3: CATSEGGGSYNEQFF

J: TRBJ2-5
D: .
size: .
V: TRBV7-2
DNA: TGTGCCAGCAGCTTAGAGAGTACCCAAGAGACCCAGTACTTC
CDR3: CASSLESTQETQYF

J: TRBJ2-3
D: TRBD2
size: .
V: TRBV7-9
DNA: TGTGCCAGCAGCTTTAGTACTAGCGGGGGGACAGATACGCAGTATTTT
CDR3: CASSFSTSGGTDTQYF

J: TRBJ2-5
D: .
size: .
V: TRBV24-1
DNA: TGTGCCACCAGTGATATAAAGGGAGGCGTCAAAGAGACCCAGTACTTC
CDR3: CATSDIKGGVKETQYF

J: TRBJ1-6
D: .
size: .
V: TRBV28
DNA: TGTGCCAGCAGTTCAATTGGGAGAGGTCTCTATAATTCACCCCTCCACTTT
CDR3: CASSSIGRGLYNSPLHF

J: TRBJ1-1
D: .
size: .
V: TRBV3-1/TRBV3-2
DNA: TGTGCCAGCAGCCAAGACAGGACAAACCCCGCTTTCTTT
CDR3: CASSQDRTNPAFF

J: TRBJ2-5
D: TRBD1
size: .
V: TRBV6-2/TRBV6-3
DNA: TGTGCCAGCAGTGACCCGACAGGGGGCACAGAGACCCAGTACTTC
CDR3: CASSDPTGGTETQYF

J: TRBJ1-1
D: .
size: .
V: TRBV5-1
DNA: TGCGCCAGCAGCTTGGAATCTGTGAACACTGAAGCTTTCTTT
CDR3: CASSLESVNTEAFF

J: TRBJ1-6
D: TRBD1
size: .
V: TRBV6-6
DNA: TGTGCCAGCAGCCTCTCGGGACAGGGTGACGGTTCACCCCTCCACTTT
CDR3: CASSLSGQGDGSPLHF

J: TRBJ1-3
D: .
size: .
V: TRBV2
DNA: TGTGCCAGCATTTTAGAACAGGGTGGCGGAAACACCATATATTTT
CDR3: CASILEQGGGNTIYF

J: TRBJ1-2
D: .
size: .
V: TRBV11-2
DNA: TGTGCCAGCAGCTCGACCCGGGATGGCTACACCTTC
CDR3: CASSSTRDGYTF

J: TRBJ1-2
D: TRBD1
size: .
V: TRBV18
DNA: TGTGCCAGCTCACTGACAGGGTCGGGATATGGCTACACCTTC
CDR3: CASSLTGSGYGYTF

J: TRBJ2-5
D: TRBD2
size: .
V: TRBV5-6
DNA: TGTGCCAGCAGCCACTTAGCGGGAGAAGAGACCCAGTACTTC
CDR3: CASSHLAGEETQYF

J: TRBJ2-1
D: TRBD2
size: .
V: TRBV11-2
DNA: TGTGCCAGCAGCTTAGATCGGGGGACTAGCGGCTACAATGAGCAGTTCTTC
CDR3: CASSLDRGTSGYNEQFF

J: TRBJ1-4
D: TRBD1
size: .
V: TRBV7-2
DNA: TGTGCCAGCAGCTTACAGGTGGGGACAGGAAATGAAAAACTGTTTTTT
CDR3: CASSLQVGTGNEKLFF

J: TRBJ2-7
D: TRBD2
size: few
V: TRBV4-2
DNA: TGTGCCAGCAGCCAAGTAGGGCTAGCGGGAGGAGAGCAGTACTTC
CDR3: CASSQVGLAGGEQYF

J: TRBJ2-2
D: TRBD1
size: few
V: TRBV19
DNA: TGTGCCAGTAGTATTAGGGCAGGGGGCGCGAACACCGGGGAGCTGTTTTTT
CDR3: CASSIRAGGANTGELFF

J: TRBJ1-5
D: TRBD1
size: .
V: TRBV27
DNA: TGTGCCAGCCTCGGGGGATCCGGGACAGGGGCCCTCCGACCAACTCATAGCAATCAGCCCCAGCATTTT
CDR3: CASLGGSGTGALRPTHSNQPQHF

J: TRBJ1-1
D: .
size: few
V: TRBV6-5
DNA: TGTGCCAGCCATGTGGCAGGGACTGAAGCTTTCTTT
CDR3: CASHVAGTEAFF

J: TRBJ1-2
D: .
size: .
V: TRBV28
DNA: TGTGCCAGCAGTCCGTCCCAAGGGGAATCCCTTTATGGCTACACCTTC
CDR3: CASSPSQGESLYGYTF

J: TRBJ2-2
D: .
size: once
V: TRBV12-2
DNA: TGTGCAAGTCGCTTAGCGTTGCGGGAGGTGATTCGCGCCACCGGGGAGCTGTTTTTT
CDR3: CASRLALREVIRATGELFF

J: TRBJ1-2
D: TRBD1
size: .
V: TRBV28
DNA: TGTGCCAGCAGCCCTTGGCATCTGACAGGGTATAACTATGGCTACACCTTC
CDR3: CASSPWHLTGYNYGYTF

J: TRBJ2-5
D: .
size: .
V: TRBV5-4
DNA: TGTGCCAGCAGCTCCAGACCCCCGGGCCTAGCGTGGCAAGAGACCCAGTACTTC
CDR3: CASSSRPPGLAWQETQYF

J: TRBJ1-2
D: TRBD1
size: once
V: TRBV28
DNA: TGTGCCAGCGGCCGGGTGGACAGGAGGGACTATGGCTACACCTTC
CDR3: CASGRVDRRDYGYTF

J: TRBJ2-3
D: .
size: once
V: TRBV12-3/TRBV12-4
DNA: TGTGCCAGCAGTTTAGTCCCGCGGGATACGCAGTATTTT
CDR3: CASSLVPRDTQYF

J: TRBJ2-7
D: TRBD1
size: .
V: TRBV28
DNA: TGTGCCAGCAGTTTGTCGGCGGGACAGGGGGCCTACGAGCAGTACTTC
CDR3: CASSLSAGQGAYEQYF

J: TRBJ2-2
D: TRBD2
size: .
V: TRBV2
DNA: TGTGCCAGCAGCTCTAGCGGAACCGCCGGGGAGCTGTTTTTT
CDR3: CASSSSGTAGELFF

J: TRBJ2-2
D: .
size: .
V: TRBV9
DNA: TGTGCCAGCAGCGTAGACAGGACAAACACCGGGGAGCTGTTTTTT
CDR3: CASSVDRTNTGELFF

J: TRBJ2-7
D: .
size: .
V: TRBV24-1
DNA: TGTGCCACCAGTGAATACAGGGAACCTCGCGAGCAGTACTTC
CDR3: CATSEYREPREQYF

J: TRBJ1-2
D: TRBD1
size: medium-sized
V: TRBV19
DNA: TGTGCCAGCCCCGACAGGGGCAAGGGTAACTATGGCTACACCTTC
CDR3: CASPDRGKGNYGYTF

J: TRBJ2-7
D: .
size: .
V: TRBV29-1
DNA: TGCAGCGTTGCATTACGTCTTGAGTACGAGCAGTACTTC
CDR3: CSVALRLEYEQYF

J: TRBJ2-5
D: .
size: .
V: TRBV12-3/TRBV12-4
DNA: TGTGCCAGCAGTTTTGAAATAGTAGAGACCCAGTACTTC
CDR3: CASSFEIVETQYF

J: TRBJ1-2
D: .
size: once
V: TRBV6-5
DNA: TGTGCCAGCAGTTACTCGGCAGACTGGAACTATGGCTACACCTTC
CDR3: CASSYSADWNYGYTF

J: TRBJ2-2
D: .
size: once
V: TRBV30
DNA: TGTGCCTGGAGTGACGGGAACACCGGGGAGCTGTTTTTT
CDR3: CAWSDGNTGELFF

J: TRBJ1-2
D: .
size: .
V: TRBV27
DNA: TGTGCCAGCAGTTTATCGATACTGGGGTGGAGGGGCTACACCTTC
CDR3: CASSLSILGWRGYTF

J: TRBJ1-5
D: .
size: .
V: TRBV18
DNA: TGTGCCAGCTCACCAGCGACAGTTAGCAATCAGCCCCAGCATTTT
CDR3: CASSPATVSNQPQHF

J: TRBJ2-7
D: TRBD1
size: .
V: TRBV7-2
DNA: TGTGCCAGCAGCTTAGTGGACAGGGCCCCCTCCTACGAGCAGTACTTC
CDR3: CASSLVDRAPSYEQYF

J: TRBJ1-2
D: TRBD1
size: .
V: TRBV6-5
DNA: TGTGCCAGCAGCTTAACAGGGGACTATGGCTACACCTTC
CDR3: CASSLTGDYGYTF

J: TRBJ1-2
D: TRBD1
size: .
V: TRBV6-5
DNA: TGTGCCAGCAGGGGACAGGGGGCTTCCTTTGATGGCTACACCTTC
CDR3: CASRGQGASFDGYTF

J: TRBJ2-7
D: TRBD1
size: .
V: TRBV28
DNA: TGTGCCAGCAGCAAACACTGGGGACAGGGGCCCTACGAGCAGTACTTC
CDR3: CASSKHWGQGPYEQYF

J: TRBJ2-2
D: .
size: few
V: TRBV7-3
DNA: TGTGCCAGCAGCCCTACAGGGAGGGCCGGGGAGCTGTTTTTT
CDR3: CASSPTGRAGELFF

J: TRBJ2-1
D: .
size: once
V: TRBV7-3
DNA: TGTGCCAGCAGCATAAGCGGTCGTGAGCAGTTCTTC
CDR3: CASSISGREQFF

J: TRBJ2-3
D: TRBD2
size: .
V: TRBV7-3
DNA: TGTGCCAGCAGCTTCGGGACTAGCGGGAGTTTTGCAGATACGCAGTATTTT
CDR3: CASSFGTSGSFADTQYF

J: TRBJ2-1
D: .
size: .
V: TRBV11-3
DNA: TGTGCCAGCAGCTTAGGACTTGCCAATGAGCAGTTCTTC
CDR3: CASSLGLANEQFF

J: TRBJ2-1
D: TRBD2
size: .
V: TRBV5-1
DNA: TGCGCCAGCAGCTTGGGGGGTCTAGCGGGATTCAATGAGCAGTTCTTC
CDR3: CASSLGGLAGFNEQFF

J: TRBJ1-5
D: TRBD1
size: .
V: TRBV28
DNA: TGTGCCAGCAGTTTCGGGACAGGCAATCAGCCCCAGCATTTT
CDR3: CASSFGTGNQPQHF

J: TRBJ1-3
D: .
size: .
V: TRBV6-5
DNA: TGTGCCAGCAAGGGGCTTCTGGGAATGAGAAACACCATATATTTT
CDR3: CASKGLLGMRNTIYF

J: TRBJ2-7
D: TRBD1
size: .
V: TRBV18
DNA: TGTGCCAGCTCACGTACCGGGACAGGGGAAAGGTGGTACGAGCAGTACTTC
CDR3: CASSRTGTGERWYEQYF

J: TRBJ1-4
D: .
size: .
V: TRBV7-2
DNA: TGTGCCAGCAGCTTGACACCCTTTCCTAAGGAAAAACTGTTTTTT
CDR3: CASSLTPFPKEKLFF

J: TRBJ2-7
D: TRBD1
size: .
V: TRBV28
DNA: TGTGCCAGCAGTTTAACAGGGGTTCGGCGATCCTACGAGCAGTACTTC
CDR3: CASSLTGVRRSYEQYF

J: TRBJ2-2
D: TRBD2
size: .
V: TRBV4-3
DNA: TGCGCCAGCAGCCAAGACCGGCGGGGGGGCCCCGGGGAGCTGTTTTTT
CDR3: CASSQDRRGGPGELFF

J: TRBJ1-5
D: TRBD1
size: .
V: TRBV2
DNA: TGTGCCAGCACCCAACGACAGGGGGCTGGACAGCCCCAGCATTTT
CDR3: CASTQRQGAGQPQHF

J: TRBJ2-3
D: TRBD2
size: .
V: TRBV7-2
DNA: TGTGCCAGCAGCTTAGCGGTGGGACTAGCGGGGGGAACAGATACGCAGTATTTT
CDR3: CASSLAVGLAGGTDTQYF

J: TRBJ2-3
D: .
size: .
V: TRBV7-2
DNA: TGTGCCAGCAGCCTCTCAGGCACAGATACGCAGTATTTT
CDR3: CASSLSGTDTQYF

J: TRBJ2-7
D: TRBD1
size: .
V: TRBV23-1
DNA: TGCGCCAGCGGCGGGACAGGCCCCCCCTACGAGCAGTACTTC
CDR3: CASGGTGPPYEQYF

J: TRBJ2-1
D: .
size: .
V: TRBV2
DNA: TGTGCCAGCAGTGAAACAGGGCGGTCCTACAATGAGCAGTTCTTC
CDR3: CASSETGRSYNEQFF